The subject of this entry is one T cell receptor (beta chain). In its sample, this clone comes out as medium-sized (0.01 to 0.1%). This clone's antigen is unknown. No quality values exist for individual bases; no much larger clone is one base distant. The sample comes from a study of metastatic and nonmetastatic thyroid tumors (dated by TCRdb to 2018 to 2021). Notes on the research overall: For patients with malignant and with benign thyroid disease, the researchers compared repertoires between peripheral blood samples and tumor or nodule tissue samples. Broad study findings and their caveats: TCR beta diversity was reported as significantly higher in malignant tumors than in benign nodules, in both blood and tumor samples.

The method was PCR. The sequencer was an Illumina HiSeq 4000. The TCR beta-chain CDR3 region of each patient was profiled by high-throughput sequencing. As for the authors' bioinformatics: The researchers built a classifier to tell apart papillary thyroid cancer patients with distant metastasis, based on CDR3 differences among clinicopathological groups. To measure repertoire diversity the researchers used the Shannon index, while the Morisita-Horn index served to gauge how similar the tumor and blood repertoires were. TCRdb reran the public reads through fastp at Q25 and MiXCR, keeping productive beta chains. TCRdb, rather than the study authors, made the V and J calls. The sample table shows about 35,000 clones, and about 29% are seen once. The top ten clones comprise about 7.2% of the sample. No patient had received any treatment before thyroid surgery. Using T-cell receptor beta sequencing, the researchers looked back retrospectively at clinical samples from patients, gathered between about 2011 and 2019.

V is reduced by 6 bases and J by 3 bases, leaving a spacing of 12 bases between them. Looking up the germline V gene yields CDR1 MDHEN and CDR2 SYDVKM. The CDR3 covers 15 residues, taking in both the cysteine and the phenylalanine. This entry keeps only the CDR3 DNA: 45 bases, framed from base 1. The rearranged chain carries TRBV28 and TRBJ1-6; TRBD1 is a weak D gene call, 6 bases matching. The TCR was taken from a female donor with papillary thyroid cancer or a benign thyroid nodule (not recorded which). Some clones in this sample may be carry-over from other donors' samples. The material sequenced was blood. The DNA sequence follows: TGTGCCAGCAGGGGGGTCAGGGGCTATAATTCACCCCTCCACTTT. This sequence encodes CASRGVRGYNSPLHF. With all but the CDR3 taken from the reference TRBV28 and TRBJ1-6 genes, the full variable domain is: DVKVTQSSRYLVKRTGEKVFLECVQDMDHENMFWYRQDPGLGLRLIYFSYDVKMKEKGDIPEGYSVSREKKERFSLILESASTNQTSMYLCASRGVRGYNSPLHFGNGTRLTVT.